This is a list of T cell receptor beta chains from one sample in a study of response to subunit inactivated influenza vaccine. TCRdb fed the RT-PCR reads into MiXCR, producing one record per CDR3 protein. Of some 800,000 distinct CDR3 sequences in the sample, roughly 20% are singletons; the top ten hold about a tenth. The sequences come from PBMCs from blood, collected less than 6 days after vaccination. These receptors came from a middle-aged man who received an inactivated influenza vaccine. Each CDR3 is given with its conserved first and last residue. A D gene is named only where the DNA matches it firmly. Not all rows give a size; the values are once, few, many and, for expanded clones, a class.

.,TRBV28,TRBD2,TRBJ2-7,CASSPTSGRALDEQYF,TGTGCCAGCAGCCCCACTAGCGGGAGGGCCTTGGACGAGCAGTACTTC
few,TRBV7-8,TRBD2,TRBJ2-3,CASRNPGLAGADTQYF,TGTGCCAGCAGGAACCCCGGACTAGCGGGAGCAGATACGCAGTATTTT
.,TRBV6-5,.,TRBJ1-5,CASSYSTRDQPQHF,TGTGCCAGCAGTTACTCCACGCGGGACCAGCCCCAGCATTTT
few,TRBV11-1,.,TRBJ2-1,CASSLALSTPYNEQFF,TGTGCCAGCAGCTTAGCGCTCAGCACTCCCTACAATGAGCAGTTCTTC
once,TRBV7-2,.,TRBJ2-7,CASSLPWGKSYEQYF,TGTGCCAGCAGCTTGCCTTGGGGGAAATCCTACGAGCAGTACTTC
.,TRBV20-1,TRBD2,TRBJ2-3,CSALGGASGTDTQYF,TGCAGTGCTCTCGGGGGGGCCTCGGGCACAGATACGCAGTATTTT
many,TRBV12-3/TRBV12-4,.,TRBJ2-5,CASSLGFGYQETQYF,TGTGCCAGCAGTTTAGGATTCGGGTACCAAGAGACCCAGTACTTC
.,TRBV7-3,TRBD2,TRBJ2-3,CASSPLAGESTDTQYF,TGTGCCAGCAGCCCACTAGCGGGAGAGAGCACAGATACGCAGTATTTT
.,TRBV20-1,.,TRBJ2-2,CSARLGDTGELFF,TGCAGTGCTAGACTAGGGGACACCGGGGAGCTGTTTTTT
.,TRBV6-1,.,TRBJ2-1,CASRPESSYNEQFF,TGTGCCAGCCGGCCGGAAAGCTCCTACAATGAGCAGTTCTTC
.,TRBV6-5,TRBD2,TRBJ2-1,CASSYGLAGVILSHEQFF,TGTGCCAGCAGTTACGGGCTAGCGGGAGTAATTTTAAGCCATGAGCAGTTCTTC
.,TRBV27,.,TRBJ1-1,CASSLGRVETEAFF,TGTGCCAGCAGTTTAGGCAGGGTAGAGACTGAAGCTTTCTTT
few,TRBV20-1,.,TRBJ2-1,CSAKWAGVNEQFF,TGCAGTGCTAAATGGGCAGGGGTCAATGAGCAGTTCTTC
few,TRBV5-6,.,TRBJ1-6,CASSSMGGSPLHF,TGTGCCAGCAGCTCCATGGGAGGATCACCCCTCCACTTT
.,TRBV29-1,.,TRBJ2-2,CSVVVAGANTGELFF,TGCAGCGTTGTGGTTGCCGGGGCGAACACCGGGGAGCTGTTTTTT
.,TRBV28,.,TRBJ2-3,CASSLLATTDTQYF,TGTGCCAGCAGTTTACTGGCAACCACAGATACGCAGTATTTT
few,TRBV12-3/TRBV12-4,.,TRBJ2-1,CASNLGGSWSYNEQFF,TGTGCCAGCAACCTGGGAGGCAGTTGGTCCTACAATGAGCAGTTCTTC
many,TRBV9,TRBD2,TRBJ2-1,CASSVEGEGYNEQFF,TGTGCCAGCAGCGTAGAAGGGGAGGGGTACAATGAGCAGTTCTTC
few,TRBV24-1,.,TRBJ1-4,CATSEPGADEKLFF,TGTGCCACCAGTGAGCCCGGGGCAGATGAAAAACTGTTTTTT
.,TRBV7-2,.,TRBJ2-7,CASSSQADRGYEQYF,TGTGCCAGCAGCTCCCAAGCGGATCGTGGCTACGAGCAGTACTTC
.,TRBV24-1,.,TRBJ1-1,CATSDEPQGKGSTEAFF,TGTGCCACCAGTGATGAACCACAGGGAAAGGGGAGCACTGAAGCTTTCTTT
many,TRBV6-5,.,TRBJ2-7,CASSTWTDSNYEQYF,TGTGCCAGCAGTACTTGGACAGATTCTAACTACGAGCAGTACTTC
.,TRBV20-1,.,TRBJ2-1,CSATDWSSYNEQFF,TGCAGTGCTACCGACTGGAGCTCCTACAATGAGCAGTTCTTC
few,TRBV6-1,TRBD1,TRBJ2-7,CASSTPGTGGYEQYF,TGTGCCAGCAGTACACCCGGGACAGGAGGGTACGAGCAGTACTTC
many,TRBV7-9,.,TRBJ2-3,CASSLGSSGLQDTQYF,TGTGCCAGCAGCTTGGGGTCGTCAGGGCTTCAAGATACGCAGTATTTT
.,TRBV20-1,TRBD1,TRBJ1-6,CSARERDRVWNNSPLHF,TGCAGTGCTAGAGAAAGGGACAGGGTGTGGAATAATTCACCCCTCCACTTT
many,TRBV29-1,.,TRBJ2-4,CSVGTRRNIQYF,TGCAGCGTGGGGACACGCCGAAACATTCAGTACTTC
.,TRBV20-1,.,TRBJ1-3,CSAREDGKSGNTIYF,TGCAGTGCTAGGGAAGACGGAAAATCTGGAAACACCATATATTTT
many,TRBV7-2,TRBD2,TRBJ2-2,CASSLLAGVNTGELFF,TGTGCCAGCAGCTTATTAGCGGGGGTTAACACCGGGGAGCTGTTTTTT
many,TRBV9,.,TRBJ2-2,CASSPSATGELFF,TGTGCCAGCAGCCCCTCCGCCACCGGGGAGCTGTTTTTT
few,TRBV7-2,TRBD2,TRBJ2-2,CASRGLAKTGELFF,TGTGCCAGCAGGGGACTAGCTAAAACCGGGGAGCTGTTTTTT
.,TRBV7-2,TRBD1,TRBJ2-7,CASRLPGQGGYEQYF,TGTGCCAGCAGATTACCGGGACAGGGCGGCTACGAGCAGTACTTC
.,TRBV7-9,.,TRBJ2-7,CASSLAGKPSYEQYF,TGTGCCAGCAGCTTAGCGGGTAAGCCCTCCTACGAGCAGTACTTC
few,TRBV5-1,TRBD1,TRBJ2-2,CASSLRTGGNTGELFF,TGCGCCAGCAGCCTTCGGACAGGGGGCAACACCGGGGAGCTGTTTTTT
.,TRBV20-1,.,TRBJ2-7,CSARATSYEQYF,TGCAGTGCTAGGGCCACGTCCTACGAGCAGTACTTC
.,TRBV15,TRBD2,TRBJ2-1,CATSLRLAGAYNEQFF,TGTGCCACCAGCCTGCGACTAGCGGGAGCCTACAATGAGCAGTTCTTC
few,TRBV5-1,TRBD2,TRBJ2-1,CASSFQAKVLAGVDNEQFF,TGCGCCAGCAGCTTCCAAGCGAAGGTGCTAGCGGGAGTCGACAATGAGCAGTTCTTC
few,TRBV10-1,TRBD1,TRBJ2-1,CASSESRGPRSYNEQFF,TGCGCCAGCAGTGAGTCTAGGGGGCCCCGATCCTACAATGAGCAGTTCTTC
.,TRBV5-1,.,TRBJ2-1,CASSLSQVVNEQFF,TGCGCCAGCAGCTTGAGCCAGGTAGTGAATGAGCAGTTCTTC
few,TRBV20-1,TRBD1,TRBJ1-6,CIGQGSSYNSPLHF,TGCATCGGACAGGGGAGCTCCTATAATTCACCCCTCCACTTT
.,TRBV9,.,TRBJ2-3,CASSVEIALRSTDTQYF,TGTGCCAGCAGCGTAGAAATTGCGCTGAGGAGCACAGATACGCAGTATTTT
.,TRBV4-3,TRBD1,TRBJ2-7,CASSKWTGTSYEQYF,TGCGCCAGCAGCAAGTGGACAGGGACCTCCTACGAGCAGTACTTC
many,TRBV5-1,.,TRBJ2-7,CASSLAVSHEQYF,TGCGCCAGCAGCTTGGCCGTTAGCCACGAGCAGTACTTC